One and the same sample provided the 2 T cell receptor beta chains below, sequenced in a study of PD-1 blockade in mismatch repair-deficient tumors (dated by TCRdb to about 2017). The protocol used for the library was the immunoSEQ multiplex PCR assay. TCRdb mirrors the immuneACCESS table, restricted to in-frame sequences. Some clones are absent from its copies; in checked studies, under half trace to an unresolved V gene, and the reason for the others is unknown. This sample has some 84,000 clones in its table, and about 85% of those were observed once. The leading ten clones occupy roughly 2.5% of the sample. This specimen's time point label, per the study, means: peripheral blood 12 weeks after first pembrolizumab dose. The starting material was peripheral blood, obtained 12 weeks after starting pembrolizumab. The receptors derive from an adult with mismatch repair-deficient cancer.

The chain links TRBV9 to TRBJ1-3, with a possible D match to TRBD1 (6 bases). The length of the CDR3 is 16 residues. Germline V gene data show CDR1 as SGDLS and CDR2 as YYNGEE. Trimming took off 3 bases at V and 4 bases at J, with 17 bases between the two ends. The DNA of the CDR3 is TGTGCCAGCAGCGGTTTACAGGGACTGGCAGGAAACACCATATATTTT. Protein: CASSGLQGLAGNTIYF. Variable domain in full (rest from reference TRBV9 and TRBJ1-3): DSGVTQTPKHLITATGQRVTLRCSPRSGDLSVYWYQQSLDQGLQFLIQYYNGEERAKGNILERFSAQQFPDLHSELNLSSLELGDSALYFCASSGLQGLAGNTIYFGEGSWLTVV.

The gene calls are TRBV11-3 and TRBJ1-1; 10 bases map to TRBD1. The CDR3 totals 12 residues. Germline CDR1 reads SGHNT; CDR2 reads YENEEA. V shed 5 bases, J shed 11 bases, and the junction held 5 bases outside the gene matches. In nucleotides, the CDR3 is TGTGCCAGCAGCATAGGGACAGGGGAGGCTTTCTTT. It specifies CASSIGTGEAFF.